This TCR beta chain was sequenced in a study of breast tumors, draining lymph nodes, adjacent tissues. Study results and limitations: Data fit most tumor T cells coming from lymph node, expanding in tumor. Compared with lymph nodes, tumors were less diverse; compared with nontumor tissue, more.

This clonotype was seen many times. Its antigen is still unknown. TCRdb reanalysed the multiplex PCR reads using MiXCR and keeps one entry per CDR3 protein. The sample contains approximately 200,000 distinct CDR3 sequences, roughly 31% of which appear only once. Samples came from axillary lymph nodes draining the breast cancer. The CDR3 extends over 17 amino acids. Trimming at V came to 4 bases and at J to 2 bases, leaving 9 bases not matched to a gene. Germline CDR1 reads KGHSH; CDR2 reads LQKENI. The chain employs TRBV18 and TRBJ2-5; 11 positions match TRBD1. Material: axillary lymph node tissue. The receptor was derived from a female donor with breast cancer. Some clones in this sample may be carry-over from other donors' samples. The CDR3 reads CASSLTAGTGGQETQYF. For the CDR3, the DNA is TGTGCCAGCTCACTTACCGCCGGGACAGGGGGGCAAGAGACCCAGTACTTC.